The subject of this entry is one TCR beta chain. What it binds is not known. There were TCR beta CDR3 regions amplified from RNA transcripts. The HTBI primer set drove a first-round RT-PCR of the TCR CDR3. TCRdb re-called the multiplex PCR reads with MiXCR, one entry per CDR3 protein. The profile shows a few hundred thousand distinct CDR3 sequences, roughly 15% of them singletons. The sample originates from a study of T cells in Graves' hyperthyroidism and ophthalmopathy. Study background: Peripheral blood collection took place at initial diagnosis, before any treatment. General study points: Blood held most thyroid clonotypes expanded above 0.001 frequency.

For the diagnoses, clinical symptoms, serum thyroxine and TRAb, thyroid ultrasound and orbital computed tomography were used. Fresh 10 ml peripheral blood yielded PBMCs. There are 13 residues in the CDR3. V trimming: 6 bases; J trimming: 11 bases; junction bases outside the gene matches: 6. The chain is built from TRBV12-3 or TRBV12-4 and TRBJ2-7; TRBD2 aligns across 14 bases. The TCR sequence derives from an older woman with Graves' ophthalmopathy. Sequencing input: blood. The CDR3 DNA sequence: TGTGCCAGCAGGTCCTCGGGACTAGCGGGAGAGTACTTC. It encodes CASRSSGLAGEYF.